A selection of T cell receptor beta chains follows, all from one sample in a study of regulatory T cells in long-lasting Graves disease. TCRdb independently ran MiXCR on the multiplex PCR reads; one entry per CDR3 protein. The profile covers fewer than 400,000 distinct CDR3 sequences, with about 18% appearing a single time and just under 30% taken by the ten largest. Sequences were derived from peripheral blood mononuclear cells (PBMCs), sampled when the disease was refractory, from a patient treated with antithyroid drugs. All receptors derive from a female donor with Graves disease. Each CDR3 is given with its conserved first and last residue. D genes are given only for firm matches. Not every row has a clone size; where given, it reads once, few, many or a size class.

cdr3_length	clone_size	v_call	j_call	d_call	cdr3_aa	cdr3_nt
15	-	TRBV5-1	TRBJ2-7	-	CASKAQGNGGYEQYF	TGCGCCAGCAAGGCCCAGGGTAACGGAGGATACGAGCAGTACTTC
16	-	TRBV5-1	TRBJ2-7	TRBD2	CASSFGPGTSGYEQYF	TGCGCCAGCAGCTTTGGGCCGGGGACTAGCGGCTACGAGCAGTACTTC
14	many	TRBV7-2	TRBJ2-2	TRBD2	CASSFSGGYGELFF	TGTGCCAGCAGCTTTTCGGGAGGGTACGGGGAGCTGTTTTTT
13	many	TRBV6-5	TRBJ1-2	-	CASSYRTNYGYTF	TGTGCCAGCAGTTACAGGACTAACTATGGCTACACCTTC
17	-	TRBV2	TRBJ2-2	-	CASSGIWGYANTGELFF	TGTGCCAGCAGCGGGATCTGGGGCTACGCGAACACCGGGGAGCTGTTTTTT
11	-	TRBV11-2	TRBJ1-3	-	CASSLEGTIYF	TGTGCCAGCAGCTTAGAAGGCACCATATATTTT
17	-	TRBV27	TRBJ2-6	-	CASSLSGGLYGANVLTF	TGTGCCAGCAGTTTAAGTGGCGGGCTATATGGGGCCAACGTCCTGACTTTC
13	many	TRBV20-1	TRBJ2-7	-	CSARAGHAYEQYF	TGCAGTGCTAGAGCCGGACACGCCTACGAGCAGTACTTC
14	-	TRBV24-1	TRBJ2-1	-	CATSDPPRGNEQFF	TGTGCCACCAGTGATCCCCCCAGGGGAAATGAGCAGTTCTTC
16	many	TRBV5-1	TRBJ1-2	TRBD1	CASSLVGQGLSYGYTF	TGCGCCAGCAGCTTGGTGGGACAGGGATTGAGCTATGGCTACACCTTC
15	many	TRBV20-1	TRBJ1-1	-	CSAHSSVRGLPEAFF	TGCAGTGCCCATTCCTCGGTTAGGGGTCTCCCTGAAGCTTTCTTT
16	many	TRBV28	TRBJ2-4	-	CASSLGELGREGIQYF	TGTGCCAGCAGTTTAGGAGAGTTGGGACGAGAGGGCATTCAGTACTTC
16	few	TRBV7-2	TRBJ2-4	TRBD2	CASSSGLAGGENIQYF	TGTGCCAGCAGCTCCGGACTAGCGGGGGGCGAAAACATTCAGTACTTC
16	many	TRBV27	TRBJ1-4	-	CASSLFGISTNEKLFF	TGTGCCAGCAGTTTATTCGGAATTTCAACTAATGAAAAACTGTTTTTT
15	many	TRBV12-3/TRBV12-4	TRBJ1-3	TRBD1	CASSRDRVFGNTIYF	TGTGCCAGCAGCCGGGACAGGGTTTTTGGAAACACCATATATTTT
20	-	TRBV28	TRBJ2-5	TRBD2	CACSSPPGLAGPGLQETQYF	TGTGCCTGCAGTTCCCCTCCGGGACTAGCGGGGCCGGGGCTTCAAGAGACCCAGTACTTC
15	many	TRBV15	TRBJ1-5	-	CATSRDPNSNQPQHF	TGTGCCACCAGCAGAGATCCCAATAGCAATCAGCCCCAGCATTTT
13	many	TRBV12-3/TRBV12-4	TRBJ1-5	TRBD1	CASSNRGRQPQHF	TGTGCCAGCAGTAACAGGGGCCGGCAGCCCCAGCATTTT
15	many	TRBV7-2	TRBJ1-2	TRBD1	CASSSGTGSYYGYTF	TGTGCCAGCAGCTCCGGGACAGGATCGTACTATGGCTACACCTTC
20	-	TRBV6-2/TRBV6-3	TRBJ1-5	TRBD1	CASSYSPWTGGKNSNQPQHF	TGTGCCAGCAGTTATTCCCCCTGGACAGGGGGTAAAAATAGCAATCAGCCCCAGCATTTT
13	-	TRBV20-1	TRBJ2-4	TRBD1	CSAPGQGTGIQYF	TGCAGTGCGCCGGGACAGGGCACGGGCATTCAGTACTTC
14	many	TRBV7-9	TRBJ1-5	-	CASSLGNSNQPQHF	TGTGCCAGCAGCTTAGGGAATAGCAATCAGCCCCAGCATTTT
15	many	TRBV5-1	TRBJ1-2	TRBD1	CASSLGTTGGKGYTF	TGCGCCAGCAGCTTGGGGACGACAGGGGGGAAAGGCTACACCTTC
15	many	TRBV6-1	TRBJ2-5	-	CASKPARDIQETQYF	TGTGCCAGCAAGCCGGCGAGAGATATACAAGAGACCCAGTACTTC
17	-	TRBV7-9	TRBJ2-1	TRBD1	CASSLTYDREKYNEQFF	TGTGCCAGCAGCTTAACCTACGACAGGGAAAAATACAATGAGCAGTTCTTC
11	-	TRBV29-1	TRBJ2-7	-	CSVVGTYEQYF	TGCAGCGTCGTCGGGACCTACGAGCAGTACTTC
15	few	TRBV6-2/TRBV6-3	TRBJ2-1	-	CASSEGGGSYNEQFF	TGTGCCAGCAGTGAAGGGGGTGGCTCCTACAATGAGCAGTTCTTC
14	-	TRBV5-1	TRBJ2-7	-	CASSLVQAAYEQYF	TGCGCCAGCAGCTTGGTACAGGCCGCCTACGAGCAGTACTTC
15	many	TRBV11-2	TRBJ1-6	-	CASRHRGWMNSPLHF	TGTGCCAGCAGACACCGCGGGTGGATGAATTCACCCCTCCACTTT
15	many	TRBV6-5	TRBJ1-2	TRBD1	CASSYKGQSYYGYTF	TGTGCCAGCAGTTACAAGGGACAGTCCTACTATGGCTACACCTTC
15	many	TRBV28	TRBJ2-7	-	CASSTGRHYSYEQYF	TGTGCCAGCAGCACGGGTCGCCACTACTCCTACGAGCAGTACTTC
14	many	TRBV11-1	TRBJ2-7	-	CASSPAVGSYEQYF	TGTGCCAGCAGCCCCGCAGTGGGCTCCTACGAGCAGTACTTC
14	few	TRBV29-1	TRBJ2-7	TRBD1	CSVAPGTGGHEQYF	TGCAGCGTTGCCCCCGGGACAGGGGGCCACGAGCAGTACTTC